Included here is one T cell receptor (beta chain) sequence, with context. Germline CDR1 reads SGHRS; CDR2 reads YFSETQ. CDR3 length equals 14 residues. V lost 8 bases and J lost 1, with 16 bases in between. Repertoires were generated with immunoSEQ multiplex PCR, while TCRdb's copy carries only in-frame clones and drops some. This sample has tens of thousands of clones, with almost 90% found just once. This sample stems from a study of PD-L1 blockade in urothelial cancer. Study-wide background: Intravenous atezolizumab, 1,200 mg every 3 weeks, was begun by patients in the mid-2010s.

Time point here: pretreatment peripheral blood. Patients in the study were battling locally advanced or metastatic urothelial carcinoma. Between 1 and 8 samples per patient were obtained, pretreatment and on-treatment. J is TRBJ2-7 and V is TRBV5-1; D is possibly TRBD2 (5 bases). The sequence derives from a man between 60 and 70 years old with urothelial cancer. The source material was PBMCs, sampled around atezolizumab (anti-PD-L1) treatment. The CDR3 region is CASTRNSDSYEQYF. CDR3 nucleotides: TGCGCCAGTACCCGGAATAGCGATTCCTACGAGCAGTACTTC.